This TCR beta chain was obtained from a study of T cell responses to AZD1222 COVID-19 vaccine. Study outcomes and limitations: Regions 160-218 and 743-854 dominated among vaccine-associated CD4 TCRs spanning spike.

The V end lost 4 bases, the J end lost 6 bases, and 13 bases lay between the germline ends. CDR1 and CDR2 (germline): SGHTS, YDEGEE. This CDR3 contains 14 residues. The table came from immunoSEQ multiplex PCR; TCRdb's copy has only in-frame clones and leaves some out. The profile shows some 100,000 clones, around 90% of them singletons. Worth noting for this clone: Its antigen is as yet unknown.

The rearrangement links TRBV5-8 to TRBJ2-2; a possible D gene is TRBD1 (5 bases). The starting material was peripheral blood, obtained 28 days after the second AZD1222 dose. The source of this sequence is an adult who received the AZD1222 COVID-19 vaccine. CDR3 bases: TGTGCCAGCAGCATCCAACAGGCCCCCGGGGAGCTGTTTTTT. This codes for CASSIQQAPGELFF. Looking up the rest from reference TRBV5-8 and TRBJ2-2 gives the full variable domain: EAGVTQSPTHLIKTRGQQATLRCSPISGHTSVYWYQQALGLGLQFLLWYDEGEERNRGNFPPRFSGRQFPNYSSELNVNALELEDSALYLCASSIQQAPGELFFGEGSRLTVL.